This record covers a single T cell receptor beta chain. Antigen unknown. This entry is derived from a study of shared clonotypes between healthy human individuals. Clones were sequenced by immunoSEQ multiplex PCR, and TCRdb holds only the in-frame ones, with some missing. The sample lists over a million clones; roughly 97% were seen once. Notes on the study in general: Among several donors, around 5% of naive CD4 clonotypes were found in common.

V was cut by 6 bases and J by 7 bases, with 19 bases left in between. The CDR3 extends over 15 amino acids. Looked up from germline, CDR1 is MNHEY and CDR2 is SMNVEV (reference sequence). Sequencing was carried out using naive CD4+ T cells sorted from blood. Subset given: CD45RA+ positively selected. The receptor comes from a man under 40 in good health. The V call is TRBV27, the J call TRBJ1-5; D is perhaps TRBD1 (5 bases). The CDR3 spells CASRSRARGDQPQHF. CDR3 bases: TGTGCCAGCAGGTCCCGGGCCCGGGGGGACCAGCCCCAGCATTTT.